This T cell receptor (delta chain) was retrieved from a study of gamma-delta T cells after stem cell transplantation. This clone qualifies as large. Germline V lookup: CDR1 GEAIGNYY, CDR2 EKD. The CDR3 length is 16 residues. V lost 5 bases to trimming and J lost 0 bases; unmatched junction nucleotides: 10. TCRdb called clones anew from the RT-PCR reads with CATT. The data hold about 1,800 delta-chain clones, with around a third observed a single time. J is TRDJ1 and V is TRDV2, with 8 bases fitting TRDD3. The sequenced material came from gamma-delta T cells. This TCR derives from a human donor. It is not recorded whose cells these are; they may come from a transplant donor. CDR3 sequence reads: CACAGLGIPDTDKLIF. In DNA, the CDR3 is TGTGCCTGTGCGGGTTTGGGGATACCCGACACCGATAAACTCATCTTT.